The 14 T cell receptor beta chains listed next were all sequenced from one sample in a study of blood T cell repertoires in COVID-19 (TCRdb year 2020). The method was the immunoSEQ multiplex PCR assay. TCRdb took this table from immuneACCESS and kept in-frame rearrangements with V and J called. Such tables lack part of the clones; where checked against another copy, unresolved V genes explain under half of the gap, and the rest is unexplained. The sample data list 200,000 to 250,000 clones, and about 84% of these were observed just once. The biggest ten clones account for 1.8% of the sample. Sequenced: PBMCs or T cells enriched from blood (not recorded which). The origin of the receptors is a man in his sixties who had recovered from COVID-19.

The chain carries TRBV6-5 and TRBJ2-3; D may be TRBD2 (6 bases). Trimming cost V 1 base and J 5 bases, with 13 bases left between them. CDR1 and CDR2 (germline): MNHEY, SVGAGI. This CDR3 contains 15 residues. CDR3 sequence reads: CASSYFGGEGDTQYF. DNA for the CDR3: TGTGCCAGCAGTTACTTCGGGGGTGAGGGAGATACGCAGTATTTT.

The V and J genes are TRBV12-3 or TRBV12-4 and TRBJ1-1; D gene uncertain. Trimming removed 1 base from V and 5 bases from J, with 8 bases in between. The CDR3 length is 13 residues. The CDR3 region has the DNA TGTGCCAGCAGTTTAGTCCTCCAGACTGAAGCTTTCTTT. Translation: CASSLVLQTEAFF.

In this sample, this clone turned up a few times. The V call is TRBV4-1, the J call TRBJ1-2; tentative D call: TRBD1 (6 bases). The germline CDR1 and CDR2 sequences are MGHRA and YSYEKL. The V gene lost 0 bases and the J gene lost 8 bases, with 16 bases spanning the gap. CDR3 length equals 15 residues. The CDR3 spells CASSQDARQEGGYTF. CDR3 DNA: TGCGCCAGCAGCCAAGATGCCCGACAGGAAGGGGGCTACACCTTC.

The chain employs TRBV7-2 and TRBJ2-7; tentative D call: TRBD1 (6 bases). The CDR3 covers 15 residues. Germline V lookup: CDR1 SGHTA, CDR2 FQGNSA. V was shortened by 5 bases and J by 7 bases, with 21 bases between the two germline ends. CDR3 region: CASSPAPGHRGEQYF. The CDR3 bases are TGTGCCAGCAGCCCGGCCCCGGGACACCGTGGGGAGCAGTACTTC.

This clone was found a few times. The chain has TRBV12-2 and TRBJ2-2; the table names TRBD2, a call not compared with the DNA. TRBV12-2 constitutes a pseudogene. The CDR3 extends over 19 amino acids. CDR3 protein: CASRFPLCFRGGFSGELFF. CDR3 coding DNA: TGTGCAAGTCGCTTTCCCCTCTGTTTCCGGGGGGGCTTTTCCGGGGAGCTGTTTTTT.

CDR3 sequence: CASSELRTGWDGELFF. The CDR3 nucleotides are TGTGCCAGCAGTGAACTTCGGACAGGGTGGGACGGGGAGCTGTTTTTT. J is TRBJ2-2 and V is TRBV25-1; 8 nucleotides line up with TRBD1. Trimming cost V 2 bases and J 7 bases; bases outside gene matches: 9. The germline V gene has CDR1 MGHDK and CDR2 SYGVNS. This CDR3 spans 16 amino acids.

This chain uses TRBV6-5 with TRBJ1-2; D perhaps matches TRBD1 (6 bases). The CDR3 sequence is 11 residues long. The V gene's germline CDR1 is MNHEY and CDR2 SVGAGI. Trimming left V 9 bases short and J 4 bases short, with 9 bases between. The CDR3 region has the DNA TGTGCCAGTGGGGGCCCCTATGGCTACACCTTC. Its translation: CASGGPYGYTF.

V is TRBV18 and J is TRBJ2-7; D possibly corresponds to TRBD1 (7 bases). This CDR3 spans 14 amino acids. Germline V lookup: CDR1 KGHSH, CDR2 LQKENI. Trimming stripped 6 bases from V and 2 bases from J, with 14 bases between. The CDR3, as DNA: TGTGCCAGCTCCAGGACAGGAGGGACCTACGAGCAGTACTTC. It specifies CASSRTGGTYEQYF.

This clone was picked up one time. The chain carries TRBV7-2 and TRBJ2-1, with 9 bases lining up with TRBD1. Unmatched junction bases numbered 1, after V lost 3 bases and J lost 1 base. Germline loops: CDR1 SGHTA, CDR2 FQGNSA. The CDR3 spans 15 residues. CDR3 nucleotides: TGTGCCAGCAGCTTCGACAGGGGGTCCTACAATGAGCAGTTCTTC. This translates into CASSFDRGSYNEQFF.

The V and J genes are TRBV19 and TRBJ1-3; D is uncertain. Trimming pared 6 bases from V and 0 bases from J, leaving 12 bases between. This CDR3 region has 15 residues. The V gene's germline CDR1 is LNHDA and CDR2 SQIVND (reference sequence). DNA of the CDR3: TGTGCCAGTAGCCCCCTGCGGGCCTCTGGAAACACCATATATTTT. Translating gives CASSPLRASGNTIYF.

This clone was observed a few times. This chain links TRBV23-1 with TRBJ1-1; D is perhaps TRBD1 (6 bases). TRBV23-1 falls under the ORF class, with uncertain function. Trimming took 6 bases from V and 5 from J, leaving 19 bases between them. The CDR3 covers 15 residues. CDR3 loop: CASRTGRGPGTEAFF. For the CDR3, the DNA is TGCGCCAGCAGGACTGGCAGGGGCCCCGGGACTGAAGCTTTCTTT.

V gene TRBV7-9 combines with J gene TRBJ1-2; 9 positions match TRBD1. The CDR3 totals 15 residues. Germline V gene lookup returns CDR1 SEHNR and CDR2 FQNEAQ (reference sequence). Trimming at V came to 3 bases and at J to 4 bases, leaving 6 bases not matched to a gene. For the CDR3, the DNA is TGTGCCAGCAGCTTGGGACAGGGAATGAGCTATGGCTACACCTTC. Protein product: CASSLGQGMSYGYTF.

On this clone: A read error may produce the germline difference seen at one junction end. The CDR3 DNA reads TGTGCCAGCAGTTTAGAAGGACAGGGCTCTGGCTACACCTTC. The encoded protein is CASSLEGQGSGYTF. This sequence joins TRBV11-3 and TRBJ1-2; 8 bases match TRBD1. Looked up from germline, CDR1 is SGHNT and CDR2 is YENEEA. There are 14 residues in the CDR3.

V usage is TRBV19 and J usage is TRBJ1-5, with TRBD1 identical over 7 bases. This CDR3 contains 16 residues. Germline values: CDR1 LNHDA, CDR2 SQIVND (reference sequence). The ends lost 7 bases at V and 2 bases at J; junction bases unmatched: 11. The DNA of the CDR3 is TGTGCCAGTACCGGAGCAAGGGGGCGAGGCAATCAGCCCCAGCATTTT. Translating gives CASTGARGRGNQPQHF.